These T cell receptor beta chains were read from a single sample in a study of T cell responses to AZD1222 COVID-19 vaccine. TCRdb's copy holds only in-frame clones and misses some; the assay was immunoSEQ multiplex PCR. The repertoire holds roughly 90,000 clones, around 90% seen once, with roughly 5.2% in the top ten. This specimen consisted of peripheral blood, obtained 28 days after the second AZD1222 dose. The source of these receptors is an adult who received the AZD1222 COVID-19 vaccine. Both conserved end residues are part of each CDR3. D genes are given only for firm matches. Some rows mark clone size as missing; the rest say once, few, many or name a class of expanded clone.

v_gene	abundance	j_gene	d_gene	len	CDR3nt	CDR3aa
TRBV7-9	.	TRBJ1-5	TRBD1	15	TGTGCCAGCAGCGAGGGACAGTCTAGCAATCAGCCCCAGCATTTT	CASSEGQSSNQPQHF
TRBV7-3	.	TRBJ2-7	TRBD2	15	TGTGCCAGCAGCTTATCGTCTAGCGGGGTCTACGAGCAGTACTTC	CASSLSSSGVYEQYF
TRBV5-6	.	TRBJ1-6	.	14	TGTGCCAGCAGCCAGATGGGGAGTAATTCACCCCTCCACTTT	CASSQMGSNSPLHF
TRBV7-2	.	TRBJ1-5	.	13	TGTGCCAGCAGCTTGACAAGCAATCAGCCCCAGCATTTT	CASSLTSNQPQHF
TRBV4-2	.	TRBJ2-2	.	14	TGTGCCAGCAGCCAAGATGTGGGTCCCGGGGAGCTGTTTTTT	CASSQDVGPGELFF
TRBV27	once	TRBJ2-2	TRBD2	18	TGTGCCAGCAGTTTATCCGGGCTAGCGGGGGGGCGGTCCGGGGAGCTGTTTTTT	CASSLSGLAGGRSGELFF
TRBV7-8	.	TRBJ1-4	TRBD1	17	TGTGCCAGCAGCCGTACGGGACAGGGTGTAACTAATGAAAAACTGTTTTTT	CASSRTGQGVTNEKLFF
TRBV7-3	once	TRBJ2-3	TRBD1	15	TGTGCCAGCAGCCTCGGACAGGGTCGGGTAGATACGCAGTATTTT	CASSLGQGRVDTQYF
TRBV24-1	once	TRBJ1-2	TRBD1	15	TGTGCCACCAGTGATTCCACAGGGGGCGTACGTGGCTACACCTTC	CATSDSTGGVRGYTF
TRBV7-2	.	TRBJ1-1	TRBD1	18	TGTGCCAGCAGCTTGGGACAGGGCGCTGGCCGGCCGAACACTGAAGCTTTCTTT	CASSLGQGAGRPNTEAFF
TRBV10-3	few	TRBJ1-1	.	15	TGTGCCATCAGTGATACGGGAGTAGGGAACACTGAAGCTTTCTTT	CAISDTGVGNTEAFF
TRBV11-2	.	TRBJ2-5	.	15	TGTGCCAGCAGCTTAACACGGGACGGAAGAGAGACCCAGTACTTC	CASSLTRDGRETQYF
TRBV18	.	TRBJ2-5	.	15	TGTGCCAGCTCACTTAACCAAGGTTCGCAAGAGACCCAGTACTTC	CASSLNQGSQETQYF
TRBV28	.	TRBJ2-1	.	16	TGTGCCAGCAGTTTTATCCCCTTTCGTTTCGACAATGAGCAGTTCTTC	CASSFIPFRFDNEQFF
TRBV10-3	.	TRBJ2-3	.	17	TGTGCCACCCTCAGGGGGCCGCCGGGGGGACACACAGATACGCAGTATTTT	CATLRGPPGGHTDTQYF
TRBV5-1	.	TRBJ2-7	TRBD2	15	TGCGCCAGCAGGGGCGGGGCTAGCGGAACCTACGAGCAGTACTTC	CASRGGASGTYEQYF
TRBV12-5	.	TRBJ1-1	.	16	TGTGCTAGTGGTTTGGTATTGGGGGGCGGAAGCACTGAAGCTTTCTTT	CASGLVLGGGSTEAFF
TRBV5-4	.	TRBJ2-1	.	14	TGTGCCAGCAGCGGGACGGGGCTGTACAATGAGCAGTTCTTC	CASSGTGLYNEQFF
TRBV28	.	TRBJ1-5	.	16	TGTGCCAGCAGTTTAGTGCCTGGATATAGCAATCAGCCCCAGCATTTT	CASSLVPGYSNQPQHF
TRBV3-1/TRBV3-2	once	TRBJ2-3	TRBD2	16	TGTGCCAGCAGCCTCGTCGGGAGCGGGGGCCAGGATACGCAGTATTTT	CASSLVGSGGQDTQYF
TRBV29-1	.	TRBJ2-5	.	14	TGCAGCGTTGAAAGGGGGTTGTGGCAAGAGACCCAGTACTTC	CSVERGLWQETQYF
TRBV19	.	TRBJ1-2	.	13	TGTGCCAGTAGACCCCGGGCTACCTATGGCTACACCTTC	CASRPRATYGYTF
TRBV6-9	.	TRBJ1-3	TRBD1	19	TGTGCCAGCAGTATAAAACCGATGACAGGGAGAGTCTCTGGAAACACCATATATTTT	CASSIKPMTGRVSGNTIYF
TRBV5-6	.	TRBJ1-5	.	12	TGTGCCAGCAGCTTAAGTAGTCAGCCCCAGCATTTT	CASSLSSQPQHF
TRBV5-5	.	TRBJ2-1	TRBD1	13	TGTGCCAGCAGCTTCGGGACAGGGAATGAGCAGTTCTTC	CASSFGTGNEQFF
TRBV7-9	.	TRBJ1-5	.	13	TGTGCCAGCAGCTTACGGGGCAATCAGCCCCAGCATTTT	CASSLRGNQPQHF
TRBV9	.	TRBJ1-5	.	15	TGTGCCAGCAGCGTAGGGGCAGGGGAAAATCAGCCCCAGCATTTT	CASSVGAGENQPQHF
TRBV13	once	TRBJ2-3	.	15	TGTGCCAGCAGCTTGAGGGGGGCCAGTACAGATACGCAGTATTTT	CASSLRGASTDTQYF
TRBV4-2	.	TRBJ2-3	.	15	TGTGCCAGCAGCCACGAAGGCTCTATCACAGATACGCAGTATTTT	CASSHEGSITDTQYF
TRBV6-6	.	TRBJ1-5	.	13	TGTGCCAGCTCACGGACAGGCAATCAGCCCCAGCATTTT	CASSRTGNQPQHF
TRBV10-3	.	TRBJ1-2	.	15	TGTGCCATCAGCCGGGGGGCGGAGGGAACCTATGGCTACACCTTC	CAISRGAEGTYGYTF
TRBV5-1	.	TRBJ2-2	.	14	TGCGCCAGCAGCTTGGGACAGAACACCGGGGAGCTGTTTTTT	CASSLGQNTGELFF
TRBV6-2/TRBV6-3	few	TRBJ1-5	.	15	TGTGCCAGCAGTTTCCAGGGGATGGGCAATCAGCCCCAGCATTTT	CASSFQGMGNQPQHF
TRBV3-1/TRBV3-2	.	TRBJ2-5	TRBD1	16	TGTGCCAGCAGCCAGGGTAAAGGGACAGGGACTGAGACCCAGTACTTC	CASSQGKGTGTETQYF
TRBV7-8	.	TRBJ2-2	.	17	TGTGCCAGCAGCCCTCCCAGGAGGGACAGGAACACCGGGGAGCTGTTTTTT	CASSPPRRDRNTGELFF
TRBV5-1	.	TRBJ1-6	.	13	TGCGCCAGCAGCTCCAGGGAGGATTCACCCCTCCACTTT	CASSSREDSPLHF
TRBV19	.	TRBJ1-6	.	13	TGTGCCGCCAGGAGGGTTCTGGGGGCACCCCTCCACTTT	CAARRVLGAPLHF
TRBV24-1	.	TRBJ2-7	.	13	TGTGCCACCTCCCGACAGGCGGGCTACGAGCAGTACTTC	CATSRQAGYEQYF
TRBV5-1	.	TRBJ2-2	.	13	TGCGCCAGCAGCTTGACCGGTACCGGGGAGCTGTTTTTT	CASSLTGTGELFF
TRBV6-1	.	TRBJ1-5	.	18	TGTGCCAGCAGTGAAGTGTCTGGGTTTAGGGTTAGCAATCAGCCCCAGCATTTT	CASSEVSGFRVSNQPQHF
TRBV28	.	TRBJ2-7	.	14	TGTGCCAGCAGTTTATGGGGGAGCTCCTACGAGCAGTACTTC	CASSLWGSSYEQYF
TRBV5-1	.	TRBJ1-2	TRBD1	15	TGCGCCAGCAGCTTGGCCCGGACAGGGAATGGGGGCTACACCTTC	CASSLARTGNGGYTF
TRBV6-5	once	TRBJ2-7	.	16	TGTGCCAGCAGTTACCAAGCCCGGGGGCTCTCCTACGAGCAGTACTTC	CASSYQARGLSYEQYF
TRBV19	.	TRBJ2-7	TRBD1	14	TGTGCCAGTAGTGCAAACAGGGGCACCTACGAGCAGTACTTC	CASSANRGTYEQYF
TRBV6-5	.	TRBJ1-1	.	13	TGTGCCAGCAGTTTAGGGAGGGGAACTGAAGCTTTCTTT	CASSLGRGTEAFF
TRBV3-1/TRBV3-2	.	TRBJ2-5	.	16	TGTGCCAGCAGCCCAGACTCAGGGTGGAGAGAAGAGACCCAGTACTTC	CASSPDSGWREETQYF
TRBV27	.	TRBJ2-7	TRBD2	15	TGTGCCAGCAGTTTAATCGGGGGGAGCTCCTACGAGCAGTACTTC	CASSLIGGSSYEQYF
TRBV5-1	once	TRBJ2-1	TRBD2	12	TGCGCCAGCAGCATCATAGCGGGGGATCAGTTCTTC	CASSIIAGDQFF
TRBV28	.	TRBJ2-5	.	14	TGTGCCAGCAGTTTAGGCCGGGACGAAGAGACCCAGTACTTC	CASSLGRDEETQYF
TRBV7-9	.	TRBJ2-5	TRBD2	16	TGTGCCAGCACAACTAGCGGGGGTGTTTTGGAAGAGACCCAGTACTTC	CASTTSGGVLEETQYF
TRBV10-3	.	TRBJ1-1	.	15	TGTGCCATCAGTGAAACAGGGTACGGGACCGGTGAAGCTTTCTTT	CAISETGYGTGEAFF
TRBV5-1	.	TRBJ2-3	.	14	TGCGCCAGCAGCTTAGTCCCCCCCACAGATACGCAGTATTTT	CASSLVPPTDTQYF
TRBV13	.	TRBJ1-1	.	12	TGTGCCAGCAGCCAAACCGGGACCGAAGCTTTCTTT	CASSQTGTEAFF
TRBV4-1	.	TRBJ2-3	.	16	TGCGCCAGCAGCCAAGAGAGTGGCAGCAGCACAGATACGCAGTATTTT	CASSQESGSSTDTQYF
TRBV9	.	TRBJ2-2	.	13	TGTGCCAGCAGCGTAGCATTGTCCGGGGAGCTGTTTTTT	CASSVALSGELFF
TRBV7-3	.	TRBJ1-1	.	15	TGTGCCAGCAGTCCCGGGGCGAATAGGAACACTGAAGCTTTCTTT	CASSPGANRNTEAFF
TRBV6-6	.	TRBJ1-2	.	16	TGTGCCAGCAGACACAGGTCAGGGGAGGTGGGCTATGGCTACACCTTC	CASRHRSGEVGYGYTF
TRBV10-3	.	TRBJ2-3	.	17	TGTGCCATCAGTGGTTTCGCAGAAACGCCCCACACAGATACGCAGTATTTT	CAISGFAETPHTDTQYF
TRBV11-2	.	TRBJ1-1	.	13	TGTGCCAGCAGCTTAGCCGGGACCGCTGAAGCTTTCTTT	CASSLAGTAEAFF
TRBV7-6	.	TRBJ1-1	.	16	TGTGCCAGCAGCTTAGGATCCGACAGGCTGCGGACTGAAGCTTTCTTT	CASSLGSDRLRTEAFF